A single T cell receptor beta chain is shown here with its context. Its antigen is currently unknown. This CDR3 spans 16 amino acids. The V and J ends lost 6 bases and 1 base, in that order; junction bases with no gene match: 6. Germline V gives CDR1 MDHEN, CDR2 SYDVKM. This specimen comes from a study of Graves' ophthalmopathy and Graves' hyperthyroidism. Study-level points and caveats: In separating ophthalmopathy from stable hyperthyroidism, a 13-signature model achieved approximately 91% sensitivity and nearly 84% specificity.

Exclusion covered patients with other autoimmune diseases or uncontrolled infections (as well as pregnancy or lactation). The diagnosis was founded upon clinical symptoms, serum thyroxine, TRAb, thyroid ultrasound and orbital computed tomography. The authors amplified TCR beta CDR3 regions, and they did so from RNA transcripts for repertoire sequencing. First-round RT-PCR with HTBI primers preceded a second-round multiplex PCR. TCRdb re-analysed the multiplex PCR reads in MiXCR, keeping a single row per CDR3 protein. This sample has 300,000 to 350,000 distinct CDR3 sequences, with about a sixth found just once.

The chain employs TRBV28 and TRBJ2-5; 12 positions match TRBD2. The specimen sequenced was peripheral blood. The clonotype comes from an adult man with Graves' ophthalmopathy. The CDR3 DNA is TGTGCCAGCAGCCGGAGGGGACTAGCGGGCCAAGAGACCCAGTACTTC. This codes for CASSRRGLAGQETQYF.